Reported below is one TCR beta chain. These data come from a study of pediatric ulcerative colitis. The data were produced by immunoSEQ multiplex PCR, yet TCRdb's version contains in-frame clones alone and is incomplete. The sample includes about 15,000 clones, roughly 70% seen only once; the top ten take 3.4%. One to two pinch biopsies were taken from the rectum during colonoscopy. Trimming at V came to 5 bases and at J to 0 bases, leaving 10 bases not matched to a gene. Germline V gene lookup returns CDR1 SGHVS and CDR2 FQNEAQ. The CDR3 has 17 amino acids. Sequenced: gut tissue. The TCR sequence derives from a girl between 5 and 17 years old with moderate ulcerative colitis. V usage is TRBV7-8 and J usage is TRBJ2-3; 8 bases are a match to TRBD2. The CDR3 loop is CASSTPGQRGSTDTQYF. The CDR3 bases are TGTGCCAGCAGCACACCGGGCCAGCGGGGGAGCACAGATACGCAGTATTTT. Complete variable domain (other parts from reference TRBV7-8 and TRBJ2-3): GAGVSQSPRYKVAKRGQDVALRCDPISGHVSLFWYQQALGQGPEFLTYFQNEAQLDKSGLPSDRFFAERPEGSVSTLKIQRTQQEDSAVYLCASSTPGQRGSTDTQYFGPGTRLTVL.